These 16 T cell receptor beta chains were all obtained from the same sample, sequenced in a study of OX40 agonist ivuxolimab in advanced cancers. Data came from immunoSEQ multiplex PCR; TCRdb stores just in-frame clones and leaves some out. The data show approximately 97,000 clones, with approximately 87% seen just once and around 5.2% held by the top ten. Sequences were derived from CD4+ or CD8+ T cells sorted from blood, sampled in a trial of the OX40 agonist ivuxolimab. The receptors were sampled from an adult with an advanced solid tumor such as melanoma, head and neck, liver or kidney cancer.

The chain has TRBV5-1 and TRBJ1-2; D is unresolved. The germline V gene encodes CDR1 SGHRS and CDR2 YFSETQ. The V and J ends lost 4 bases and 1 base respectively, with 14 bases between them. This CDR3 is built from 15 residues. Here the CDR3 DNA reads TGCGCCAGCAGCGTCGGGGTCCGATATAACTATGGCTACACCTTC. Translation gives CASSVGVRYNYGYTF.

This chain links TRBV7-2 with TRBJ2-1; TRBD1 matches at 9 bases. The CDR3 covers 14 residues. Trimming removed 11 bases from V and 9 bases from J; junction bases left unmatched: 14. Germline V gene data show CDR1 as SGHTA and CDR2 as FQGNSA. The CDR3 here is CADRGGGGYSEQFF. In DNA, the CDR3 is TGTGCCGACAGGGGGGGCGGTGGTTATTCTGAGCAGTTCTTC.

The chain is built from TRBV6-6 and TRBJ2-3, with D possibly matching TRBD1 (5 bases). CDR3 length equals 12 residues. Trimming stripped 2 bases from V and 9 bases from J, with 9 bases between. The germline V gene has CDR1 MNHNY and CDR2 SVGAGI (reference sequence). CDR3 loop: CASSYGGATQYF. CDR3 nucleotides: TGTGCCAGCAGTTACGGTGGGGCGACGCAGTATTTT.

The DNA of the CDR3 is TGTGCCGCCCTCCGGACGAGAGCTTTCTTT. It is translated as CAALRTRAFF. The chain links TRBV6-1 to TRBJ1-1; D is undetermined. Germline CDR1 is MNHNS and CDR2 is SASEGT. Trimming left V 11 bases short and J 10 bases short, with 14 bases between. This CDR3 has 10 amino acids.

This clone appeared once. Relative to the germline gene, one junction end is altered; a read error may explain this. The chain is built from TRBV7-8 and TRBJ1-1; possible D gene TRBD1, 5 bases. This CDR3 region has 18 residues. Looked up from germline, CDR1 is SGHVS and CDR2 is FQNEAQ. CDR3 sequence reads: CANSLAYRLMMRGTEAFF. The CDR3 DNA reads as TGTGCCAACAGCTTAGCGTACAGATTAATGATGAGGGGCACTGAGGCTTTCTTT.

This clone was seen once. The chain uses TRBV27 and TRBJ1-1; D possibly corresponds to TRBD1 (5 bases). CDR1 MNHEY and CDR2 SMNVEV come from the germline V gene (reference sequence). V was cut by 4 bases and J by 6 bases, with 15 bases left in between. The CDR3 runs 14 residues. CDR3 coding DNA: TGTGCCAGCAGTTATATAGGGTCAGGGCCTGAAGCTTTCTTT. It translates to CASSYIGSGPEAFF.

As for this clone: The sample carries other DNA sequences with the same CDR3. The chain links TRBV30 to TRBJ2-2; 10 bases agree with TRBD1. CDR3 size: 17 residues. Trimming cost V 4 bases and J 0 bases; bases outside gene matches: 8. Germline values: CDR1 GTSNPN, CDR2 SVGIG (reference sequence). CDR3: CAWMRDRGGTNTGELFF. CDR3 coding DNA: TGTGCCTGGATGAGGGACAGGGGCGGGACGAACACCGGGGAGCTGTTTTTT. The entire variable domain, with the rest obtained from reference TRBV30 and TRBJ2-2, is as follows: SQTIHQWPATLVQPVGSPLSLECTVEGTSNPNLYWYRQAAGRGLQLLFYSVGIGQISSEVPQNLSASRPQDRQFILSSKKLLLSDSGFYLCAWMRDRGGTNTGELFFGEGSRLTVL.

This chain joins TRBV5-6 and TRBJ2-2; 10 nucleotides line up with TRBD1. CDR1 and CDR2 (germline): SGHDT, YYEEEE. The ends lost 5 bases at V and 2 bases at J; junction bases unmatched: 3. The CDR3 has 15 residues. The DNA of the CDR3 is TGTGCCAGCAGACAGACAGGGGGCAACACCGGGGAGCTGTTTTTT. It specifies CASRQTGGNTGELFF.

The chain is built from TRBV9 and TRBJ2-1; 9 positions match TRBD2. The CDR3 contains 15 residues. The junction had 4 bases not matched to a gene; V was cut back by 0 bases and J by 6 bases. Germline V CDR1 and CDR2: SGDLS, YYNGEE. The CDR3: CASSVGAGGPNEQFF. CDR3 sequence (DNA): TGTGCCAGCAGCGTAGGGGCGGGAGGGCCCAATGAGCAGTTCTTC.

The table lists this clone with a count of one. The V gene is TRBV10-3, the J gene TRBJ1-1; D not certain. Germline V gives CDR1 ENHRY, CDR2 SYGVKD. Trimming took 0 bases from V and 3 from J, leaving 5 bases between them. The CDR3 totals 13 residues. The CDR3 loop is CAISESSDTEAFF. In DNA form, the CDR3 reads TGTGCCATCAGTGAGTCGTCAGACACTGAAGCTTTCTTT.

The rearrangement uses TRBV19 and TRBJ1-1, with 7 bases that match TRBD1. J was trimmed by 1 base and V by 7 bases; bases with no gene match: 9. This CDR3 contains 15 residues. Germline V gene lookup returns CDR1 LNHDA and CDR2 SQIVND (reference sequence). CDR3 sequence: CASTLRQGWNTEAFF. The CDR3 bases are TGTGCCAGTACCCTCCGACAGGGCTGGAACACTGAAGCTTTCTTT. Drawing the rest from reference TRBV19 and TRBJ1-1, the complete variable domain is DGGITQSPKYLFRKEGQNVTLSCEQNLNHDAMYWYRQDPGQGLRLIYYSQIVNDFQKGDIAEGYSVSREKKESFPLTVTSAQKNPTAFYLCASTLRQGWNTEAFFGQGTRLTVV.

The V gene is TRBV5-6, the J gene TRBJ1-6; D call uncertain. The CDR3 covers 13 residues. Trimming took 0 bases from V and 8 from J, leaving 6 bases between them. Germline-derived CDR1 and CDR2 are SGHDT and YYEEEE. The CDR3 reads CASSLASHSPLHF. DNA of the CDR3: TGTGCCAGCAGCTTGGCCAGCCATTCACCCCTCCACTTT.

The chain has TRBV5-1 and TRBJ1-1; TRBD1 matches 8 bases. The ends lost 1 base at V and 1 base at J; junction bases unmatched: 3. Germline assignment: CDR1 SGHRS and CDR2 YFSETQ. This CDR3 region has 15 residues. Here the CDR3 reads CASSLRTGPNTEAFF. DNA of the CDR3: TGCGCCAGCAGCTTGAGGACAGGGCCGAACACTGAAGCTTTCTTT.

The chain combines TRBV5-1 with TRBJ2-5; 8 bases align to TRBD1. The CDR3 runs to 14 residues. The V gene's germline CDR1 is SGHRS and CDR2 YFSETQ. The ends lost 5 bases at V and 5 bases at J; junction bases unmatched: 8. The CDR3 DNA is TGCGCCAGCAGTTCAGGGGGCGGGGTGGAGACCCAGTACTTC. Translating gives CASSSGGGVETQYF.

V gene TRBV19 combines with J gene TRBJ1-4, with TRBD1 matching 9 bases. The CDR3 has 17 amino acids. The germline V gene encodes CDR1 LNHDA and CDR2 SQIVND (reference sequence). The V segment lost 1 base and the J segment 4 bases; nucleotides outside the gene matches: 7. The CDR3: CASSIGGTGRHNEKLFF. CDR3 in DNA: TGTGCCAGTAGTATAGGAGGGACAGGGAGGCATAATGAAAAACTGTTTTTT.

This clone has a single count. The V and J genes are TRBV7-8 and TRBJ2-2; weak D call: TRBD2 (5 bases). Between the trimmed V and J ends, which lost 6 bases and 0 bases, there was a span of 11 bases. Germline CDR1 and CDR2: SGHVS and FQNEAQ. The CDR3 has 15 residues. As DNA, the CDR3 is TGTGCCAGCAGGTCCGGGATCACGAACACCGGGGAGCTGTTTTTT. It encodes CASRSGITNTGELFF.